Shown below are 8 T cell receptor beta chains from a single sample sequenced in a study of T-cell reconstitution after alpha-beta-depleted transplantation in children. Molecular barcoding with unique molecular identifiers was used for the TCRbeta library. TCRdb passed the PCR reads through MiXCR, listing each CDR3 protein once. In the table there are some 830,000 distinct CDR3 sequences, around 17% of which are singletons. The material was PBMCs, mostly from graft donor cells, obtained 360 days after TCRalphabeta/CD19-depleted stem cell transplant. These receptors were collected from a male patient aged 10-17 years who had a stem cell transplant for acute lymphoblastic leukemia, so the T cells may come from the graft donor.

This rearrangement joins TRBV5-1 to TRBJ2-2, with unresolved D. V was clipped by 4 bases and J by 4 bases, with 11 bases between them. Germline V gives CDR1 SGHRS, CDR2 YFSETQ. This CDR3 comprises 14 residues. The CDR3 spells CASSRARFTGELFF. DNA for the CDR3: TGCGCCAGCAGCCGGGCCAGATTCACCGGGGAGCTGTTTTTT.

This clonotype was seen only a few times. The chain couples TRBV9 to TRBJ1-1, with D tentatively TRBD1 (5 bases). This CDR3 is built from 16 residues. CDR1 and CDR2 from the germline V gene are SGDLS and YYNGEE. V dropped 4 bases and J dropped 6 bases, with 22 bases sitting between them. The CDR3 here is CASSLAVLPGASEAFF. Written as DNA, the CDR3 is TGTGCCAGCAGCCTAGCCGTCCTTCCTGGGGCCTCTGAAGCTTTCTTT.

This clonotype was observed a handful of times. The J gene is TRBJ2-3, the V gene TRBV24-1; 8 positions agree with TRBD1. The V gene's germline CDR1 is KGHDR and CDR2 SFDVKD. The junction had 4 bases not matched to a gene; V was cut back by 3 bases and J by 0 bases. This CDR3 has 16 residues. The DNA for the CDR3 is TGTGCCACCAGTGATAACAGGGGGACTAGCACAGATACGCAGTATTTT. It is translated as CATSDNRGTSTDTQYF.

The chain is built from TRBV12-3 or TRBV12-4 and TRBJ2-5; D is possibly TRBD2 (5 bases). Trimming pared 6 bases from V and 10 bases from J, leaving 15 bases between. The CDR3 is 12 amino acids. CDR3 loop: CASSPIRAGQYF. CDR3 coding DNA: TGTGCCAGCAGCCCGATTCGGGCGGGCCAGTACTTC.

In this sample, this clonotype turned up a few times. The chain recombines TRBV11-1 with TRBJ2-1; a weak D match, TRBD1 (6 bases). There are 15 residues in the CDR3. Trimming left V 4 bases short and J 9 bases short, with 19 bases between. Per the germline V gene, CDR1 is SGHAT and CDR2 is FQDESV (reference sequence). The CDR3 DNA reads as TGTGCCAGCAGCTACAGGGTTCCAAGGGTCGGTGAGCAGTTCTTC. Its translation is CASSYRVPRVGEQFF.

In its sample, this clonotype was seen many times. The genes are TRBV28 and TRBJ1-1; 8 bases agree with TRBD1. There are 12 residues in the CDR3. The germline gives CDR1 MDHEN, CDR2 SYDVKM. V shed 1 base and J 8 bases; nucleotides not matched to a gene: 0. CDR3: CASSLYRGEAFF. The CDR3 nucleotides are TGTGCCAGCAGTTTATACAGGGGGGAAGCTTTCTTT.

The V and J genes are TRBV28 and TRBJ1-3; TRBD1 might be the D (5 bases). The CDR3 is 12 residues long. Trimming cost V 6 bases and J 10 bases, with 13 bases left between them. Per germline, CDR1 MDHEN and CDR2 SYDVKM. CDR3 in DNA: TGTGCCAGCAGCCCGCCCGGGACGACCATATATTTT. This encodes CASSPPGTTIYF.

The CDR3 coding sequence is TGTGCCAGCAGCCGGAGGGAGTCAATTTCAGATACGCAGTATTTT. Residues: CASSRRESISDTQYF. The rearrangement uses TRBV3-1 and TRBJ2-3; D possibly corresponds to TRBD2 (6 bases). This CDR3 has 15 amino acids. The ends were cut back, 4 bases at V and 4 bases at J, with 15 bases in the middle. Germline loops: CDR1 LGHDT, CDR2 YNNKEL (reference sequence).